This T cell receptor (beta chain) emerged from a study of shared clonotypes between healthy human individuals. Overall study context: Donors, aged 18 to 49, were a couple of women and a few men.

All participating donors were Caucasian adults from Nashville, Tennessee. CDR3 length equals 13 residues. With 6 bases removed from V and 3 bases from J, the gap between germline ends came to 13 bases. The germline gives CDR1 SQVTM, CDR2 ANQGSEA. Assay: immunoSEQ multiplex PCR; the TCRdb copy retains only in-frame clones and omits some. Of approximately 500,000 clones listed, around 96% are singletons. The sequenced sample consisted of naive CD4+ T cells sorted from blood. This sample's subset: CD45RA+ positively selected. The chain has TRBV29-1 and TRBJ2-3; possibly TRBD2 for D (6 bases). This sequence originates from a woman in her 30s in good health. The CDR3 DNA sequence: TGCAGCGTGGGGACTCGTTTAACAGATACGCAGTATTTT. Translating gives CSVGTRLTDTQYF.